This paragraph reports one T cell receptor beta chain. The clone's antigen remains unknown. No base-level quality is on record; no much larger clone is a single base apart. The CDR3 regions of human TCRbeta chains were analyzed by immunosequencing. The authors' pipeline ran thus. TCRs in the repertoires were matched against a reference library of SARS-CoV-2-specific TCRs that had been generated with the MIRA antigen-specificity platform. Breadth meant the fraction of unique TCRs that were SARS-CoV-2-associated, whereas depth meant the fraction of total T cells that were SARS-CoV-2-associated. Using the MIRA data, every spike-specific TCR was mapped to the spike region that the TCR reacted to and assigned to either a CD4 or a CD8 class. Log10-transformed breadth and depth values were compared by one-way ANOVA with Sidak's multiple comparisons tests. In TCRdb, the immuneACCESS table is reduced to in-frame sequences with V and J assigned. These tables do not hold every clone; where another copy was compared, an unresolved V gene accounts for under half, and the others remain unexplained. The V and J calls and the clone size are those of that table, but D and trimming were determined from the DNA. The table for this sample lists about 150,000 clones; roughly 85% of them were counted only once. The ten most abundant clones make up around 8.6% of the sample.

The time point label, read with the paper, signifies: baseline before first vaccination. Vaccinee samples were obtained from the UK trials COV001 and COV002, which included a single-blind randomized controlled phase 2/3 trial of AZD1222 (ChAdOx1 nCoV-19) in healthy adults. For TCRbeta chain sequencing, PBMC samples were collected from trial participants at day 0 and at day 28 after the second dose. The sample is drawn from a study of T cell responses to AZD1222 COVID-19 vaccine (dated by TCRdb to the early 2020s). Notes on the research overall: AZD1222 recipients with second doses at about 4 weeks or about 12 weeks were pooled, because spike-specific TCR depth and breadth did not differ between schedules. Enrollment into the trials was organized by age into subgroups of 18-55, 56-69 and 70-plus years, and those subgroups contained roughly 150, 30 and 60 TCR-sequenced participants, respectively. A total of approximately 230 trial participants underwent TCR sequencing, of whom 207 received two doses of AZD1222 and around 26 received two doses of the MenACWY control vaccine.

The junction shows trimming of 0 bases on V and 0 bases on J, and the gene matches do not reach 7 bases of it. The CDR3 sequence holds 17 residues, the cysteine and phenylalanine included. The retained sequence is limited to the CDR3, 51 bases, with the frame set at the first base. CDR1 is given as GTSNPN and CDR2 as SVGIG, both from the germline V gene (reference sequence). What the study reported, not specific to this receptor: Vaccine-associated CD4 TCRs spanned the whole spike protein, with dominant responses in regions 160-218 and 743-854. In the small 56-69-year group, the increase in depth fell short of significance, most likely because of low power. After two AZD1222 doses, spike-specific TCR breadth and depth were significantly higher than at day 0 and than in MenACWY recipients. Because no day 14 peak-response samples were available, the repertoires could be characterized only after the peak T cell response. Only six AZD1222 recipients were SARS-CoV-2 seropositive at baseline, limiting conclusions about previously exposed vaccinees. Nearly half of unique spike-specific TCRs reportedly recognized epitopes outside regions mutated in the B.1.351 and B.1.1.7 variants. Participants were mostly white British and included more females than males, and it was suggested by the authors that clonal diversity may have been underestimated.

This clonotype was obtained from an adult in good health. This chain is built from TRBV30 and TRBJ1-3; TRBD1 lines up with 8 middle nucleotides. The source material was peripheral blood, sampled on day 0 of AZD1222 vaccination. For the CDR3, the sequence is CAWSVKDRVISGNTIYF. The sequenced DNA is TGTGCCTGGAGTGTAAAGGACAGGGTGATCTCTGGAAACACCATATATTTT.